This T cell receptor (beta chain) was retrieved from a study of siplizumab effects on memory and regulatory T cells. Looking at the study overall: Pairing was applied to the mixed lymphocyte reactions, which contained siplizumab at around 0.95 ug/mL or no drug. Study-level results: Memory cells seemed less diverse than naive T cells, which also seemed major contributors to the alloresponse.

The assay covered some 100,000 TCR templates per sample. The table came from immunoSEQ multiplex PCR; TCRdb's copy has only in-frame clones and leaves some out. The sample includes 10,000 or so clones, more than 45% of them seen just once. The mixed lymphocyte reaction cells were grown together in coculture at 37°C for more than five days. A remark on this clone: Its antigen is not identified.

J gave up 8 bases and V 6 bases, and 6 bases lay outside the gene matches. CDR1 and CDR2 from the germline V gene are MNHNY and SVGAGI (reference sequence). CDR3 length equals 13 residues. The sequence came from a human donor in good health; the cells came from an allogeneic mixed lymphocyte reaction. Sequencing used CFSE-low (dividing) CD4+ T cells sorted from an allogeneic mixed lymphocyte reaction. V gene TRBV6-6 combines with J gene TRBJ1-1; 10 nucleotides agree with TRBD1. CDR3 in amino acids: CASSRDRGREAFF. As DNA, the CDR3 is TGTGCCAGCAGCCGGGACAGGGGAAGGGAAGCTTTCTTT.